This T cell receptor (beta chain) comes out of a study of blood T cell repertoires in COVID-19 (dated by TCRdb to 2019 to 2021). About the full investigation: Samples covering the acute and convalescent phases of COVID-19 were provided by collaborators in the United States, Italy and Spain. Samples were obtained from the ongoing ImmuneRACE study (first 160 participants) and from 1,254 subjects provided by 6 global collaborators. The dataset comprised deeply sampled blood TCRbeta repertoires from subjects exposed to, actively infected with, or recovered from COVID-19. HLA class I and class II types, where available, came from metadata supplied by the sample provider rather than from assay-based typing. The material from the prospective study consisted of cDNA or gDNA derived from T cells, B-cell-depleted T cells, or PBMCs. Sample metadata almost always included a de-identified subject ID, COVID-19 status, age in years and sex. The repertoires were made available in a free public database intended to serve as a resource for research on the immune response to SARS-CoV-2. Overall results and qualifications from the work: The amount of clinical and demographic metadata varied by source and participant and was provided uncurated.

A note on this clone: The antigen it binds to is not known. Within one base of it there is no much larger clone, and no base qualities were kept.

Counted from cysteine to phenylalanine, this CDR3 has 14 amino acids. The DNA shown is the 42-base CDR3, in frame from base 1. The germline V gene encodes CDR1 SNHLY and CDR2 FYNNEI. For this chain, trimming is 4 bases at the V end and 7 bases at the J end, and the number of junction bases without a gene match is 9. Collaborating institutions collected whole blood in K2EDTA tubes following their own protocols. For TCRbeta analysis, collaborator samples were shipped as frozen whole blood, as isolated PBMCs, or as DNA extracted from either sample type. TCRbeta CDR3 regions were amplified from genomic DNA by means of the immunoSEQ Assay, a bias-controlled multiplex PCR. As for the original processing: Nucleated cell counts per sample were estimated from amplification of reference gene primers within the assay. To quantify the absolute abundance of each unique TCRbeta CDR3 rearrangement, sequence reads were collapsed and filtered. Productive Simpson clonality was computed per sample as the square root of Simpson's diversity index over productive rearrangements. The source is immuneACCESS, and TCRdb retained only in-frame sequences with V and J called. Part of the clones is not carried over; for the studies checked, unresolved V genes explain less than half of this, and the remainder is unexplained. For V, J and clone size, that table is used; D and trimming come from the DNA. In this sample the table shows about 78,000 clones, 80% of which occur a single time. The ten largest clones capture approximately 5.8% of the sample.

Sequencing was done on a sample of peripheral blood. This sequence originates from a man aged 60-69 years with active or convalescent COVID-19. The chain was built from TRBV2 and TRBJ1-2, and 7 junction bases match TRBD1. Here the CDR3 is given as CASSGGRGVIGYTF. The DNA sequence is given as TGTGCCAGCAGTGGGGGCAGGGGGGTGATTGGCTACACCTTC.